Each of the 20 T cell receptor beta chains below was sequenced from the same sample in a study of shared clonotypes between healthy human individuals. This table comes from immunoSEQ multiplex PCR, and its TCRdb copy is limited to in-frame clones, with some not included. The sample carries about 470,000 clones, more than 75% recorded once. The sample was PBMCs. The receptor source for this set is a woman in her thirties or forties in good health. Some clones in this sample may be carry-over from other donors' samples.

V and J are TRBV6-5 and TRBJ2-5, with 10 bases matching TRBD1. The CDR3 is 14 residues long. Losses at the gene ends were 2 bases for V and 4 bases for J; bases not matched to a gene: 1. CDR1 is MNHEY and CDR2 is SVGAGI in the germline V gene. The CDR3 region has the DNA TGTGCCAGCAGTTACCGGACAGGGGGAGAGACCCAGTACTTC. Amino acids: CASSYRTGGETQYF.

The V call is TRBV7-3, the J call TRBJ2-1; D assignment may be TRBD1 or TRBD2 (5 bases each). The CDR3 is 13 amino acids. Germline V lookup: CDR1 SGHTA, CDR2 FQGTGA. V was cut by 6 bases and J by 7 bases, with 13 bases left in between. CDR3 protein: CASSPGLGNEQFF. For the CDR3, the DNA is TGTGCCAGCAGTCCGGGGCTAGGGAATGAGCAGTTCTTC.

The rearrangement links TRBV27 to TRBJ2-3; no clear D gene. Looked up from germline, CDR1 is MNHEY and CDR2 is SMNVEV (reference sequence). V was clipped by 5 bases and J by 1 base, with 7 bases between them. There are 13 residues in the CDR3. The CDR3 DNA reads TGTGCCAGCAGTCCTTTGCGCACAGATACGCAGTATTTT. This encodes CASSPLRTDTQYF.

The rearrangement links TRBV27 to TRBJ2-3, with D hard to call. Trimming cost V 2 bases and J 1 base, with 10 bases left between them. The CDR3 is 15 amino acids. Germline V gene sequence: CDR1 MNHEY, CDR2 SMNVEV (reference sequence). CDR3 bases: TGTGCCAGCAGTTTAGATGGCTATGGCACAGATACGCAGTATTTT. Its translation is CASSLDGYGTDTQYF.

The rearrangement uses TRBV5-1 and TRBJ2-7; possible D gene TRBD2, 6 bases. Germline V gives CDR1 SGHRS, CDR2 YFSETQ. V lost 4 bases and J 7 bases, leaving 21 bases between the germline ends. The CDR3 extends over 15 amino acids. CDR3 bases: TGCGCCAGCAGCGTTATTGGGACTTCTTCTCGGGAGCAGTACTTC. Translation: CASSVIGTSSREQYF.

The gene calls are TRBV5-1 and TRBJ1-1; no reliable D call. The germline gives CDR1 SGHRS, CDR2 YFSETQ. The CDR3 runs to 16 residues. The V gene lost 0 bases and the J gene lost 0 bases, with 12 bases spanning the gap. The CDR3 coding sequence is TGCGCCAGCAGCTTGGAAATCGGGTCCATGAACACTGAAGCTTTCTTT. It translates to CASSLEIGSMNTEAFF.

The chain couples TRBV19 to TRBJ2-3, with 8 bases fitting TRBD1. With V trimmed by 6 bases and J by 7 bases, 3 bases remained unmatched. CDR3 length: 12 residues. Germline V lookup: CDR1 LNHDA, CDR2 SQIVND (reference sequence). CDR3 region: CASRTGENTQYF. Here the CDR3 DNA reads TGTGCCAGTAGGACAGGGGAAAATACGCAGTATTTT.

This chain links TRBV5-1 with TRBJ2-1, with 11 bases matching TRBD2. J lost 7 bases, V lost 5 bases, and 8 bases had no gene match. The germline CDR1 and CDR2 sequences are SGHRS and YFSETQ. The CDR3 has 15 residues. The CDR3 sequence: CASRLAGEASNEQFF. The CDR3, as DNA: TGCGCCAGCAGACTAGCGGGAGAGGCATCGAATGAGCAGTTCTTC.

The chain is built from TRBV5-1 and TRBJ1-2; a possible D gene is TRBD1 (6 bases). The CDR3 runs 15 residues. V lost 5 bases to trimming and J lost 0 bases, with 14 bases between them. Germline V CDR1 and CDR2: SGHRS, YFSETQ. The CDR3 loop is CASSTLQGANYGYTF. CDR3 nucleotides: TGCGCCAGCAGTACTTTACAGGGTGCTAACTATGGCTACACCTTC. Supplemented by reference TRBV5-1 and TRBJ1-2, the full variable domain reads KAGVTQTPRYLIKTRGQQVTLSCSPISGHRSVSWYQQTPGQGLQFLFEYFSETQRNKGNFPGRFSGRQFSNSRSEMNVSTLELGDSALYLCASSTLQGANYGYTFGSGTRLTVV.

The chain employs TRBV7-8 and TRBJ1-5; 7 nucleotides match TRBD1. Germline CDR1 and CDR2: SGHVS and FQNEAQ. The J segment lost 4 bases and the V segment lost 5 bases, leaving 11 bases of the junction unmatched. CDR3 length: 16 residues. The CDR3 coding sequence is TGTGCCAGCAGCAGTAGGTGGGACAGCAAAAATCAGCCCCAGCATTTT. Its translation is CASSSRWDSKNQPQHF.

The genes are TRBV28 and TRBJ1-2; possible D gene TRBD1, 5 bases. The V end was cut by 2 bases, the J end by 3 bases, with 19 bases between. In germline, CDR1 is MDHEN, CDR2 SYDVKM. The length of the CDR3 is 17 residues. CDR3 sequence: CASSLTAGTGSDYGYTF. The CDR3 DNA reads as TGTGCCAGCAGTTTAACCGCCGGTACAGGTAGTGACTATGGCTACACCTTC.

The rearrangement links TRBV6-1 to TRBJ1-1, with a possible D match to TRBD1 (5 bases). V lost 5 bases and J 7 bases, leaving 14 bases between the germline ends. CDR3 length: 13 amino acids. Germline CDR1 reads MNHNS; CDR2 reads SASEGT. CDR3 DNA sequence: TGTGCCAGCAGTAGGGCGGAGGGGAGTGAAGCTTTCTTT. Its translation is CASSRAEGSEAFF.

V gene TRBV11-3 combines with J gene TRBJ2-5, with D perhaps matching TRBD2 (6 bases). With 3 bases removed from V and 0 bases from J, the gap between germline ends came to 11 bases. Germline V CDR1 and CDR2: SGHNT, YENEEA. The CDR3 spans 15 residues. The CDR3, as DNA: TGTGCCAGCAGCTTGGCTAGCGCCAACCAAGAGACCCAGTACTTC. Protein: CASSLASANQETQYF. The full variable domain, its missing parts supplied by reference TRBV11-3 and TRBJ2-5, is EAGVVQSPRYKIIEKKQPVAFWCNPISGHNTLYWYLQNLGQGPELLIRYENEEAVDDSQLPKDRFSAERLKGVDSTLKIQPAELGDSAVYLCASSLASANQETQYFGPGTRLLVL.

The V call is TRBV10-3, the J call TRBJ2-7; 9 nucleotides line up with TRBD2. The CDR3 length is 13 residues. Germline V gene data show CDR1 as ENHRY and CDR2 as SYGVKD. With V trimmed by 4 bases and J by 6 bases, 4 bases remained unmatched. The CDR3 spells CAISGAGGGEQYF. The CDR3 nucleotides are TGTGCCATCAGTGGAGCGGGAGGAGGCGAGCAGTACTTC.

This clone was detected only once. V and J are TRBV7-2 and TRBJ2-2, with 7 bases that match TRBD2. CDR1 is SGHTA, CDR2 FQGNSA, per germline. The CDR3 contains 18 residues. Trimming removed 5 bases from V and 4 bases from J; junction bases left unmatched: 16. The DNA for the CDR3 is TGTGCCAGCAGCAACGCCCCGGGGGGAGGTTGGTCCACCGGGGAGCTGTTTTTT. It translates to CASSNAPGGGWSTGELFF.

Only a few counts were recorded for this clone. The chain employs TRBV2 and TRBJ1-6; TRBD1 aligns across 8 bases. Germline loops: CDR1 SNHLY, CDR2 FYNNEI. Losses at the gene ends were 8 bases for V and 7 bases for J; bases not matched to a gene: 22. CDR3 length: 19 amino acids. Here the CDR3 reads CASGLGQGSYAVQNSPLHF. CDR3 DNA: TGTGCCAGCGGACTAGGACAGGGCTCCTACGCAGTTCAGAATTCACCCCTCCACTTT.

The chain carries TRBV6-6 and TRBJ2-1; 14 bases map to TRBD2. V trimming: 7 bases; J trimming: 4 bases; junction bases outside the gene matches: 3. Looked up from germline, CDR1 is MNHNY and CDR2 is SVGAGI (reference sequence). This CDR3 region has 15 residues. This chain's CDR3 is CASKGTSGSYNEQFF. The CDR3 nucleotides are TGTGCCAGCAAGGGGACTAGCGGGAGTTACAATGAGCAGTTCTTC.

The chain links TRBV5-5 to TRBJ2-2; 13 positions match TRBD2. The trim removed 0 bases at V and 4 bases at J, leaving 3 bases unmatched. Germline lookup yields CDR1 SGHKS and CDR2 YYEKEE (reference sequence). The CDR3 is 17 residues long. The CDR3 region is CASSLGTSGSLTGELFF. DNA of the CDR3: TGTGCCAGCAGCTTGGGGACTAGCGGGAGCCTCACCGGGGAGCTGTTTTTT.

The CDR3 DNA is TGTGCCACCAGCAGAATCGGGACAGGGGGCTCTATGTCTAATGAAAAACTGTTTTTT. Its protein product is CATSRIGTGGSMSNEKLFF. The chain links TRBV15 to TRBJ1-4; TRBD1 agrees at 12 bases. The J segment lost 3 bases and the V segment lost 2 bases, leaving 10 bases of the junction unmatched. Per the germline V gene, CDR1 is LNHNV and CDR2 is YYDKDF (reference sequence). The CDR3 is made up of 19 amino acids.

CDR3 sequence reads: CAWTAGGFTEAFF. Here the CDR3 DNA reads TGTGCCTGGACGGCAGGGGGATTTACTGAAGCTTTCTTT. The rearrangement links TRBV30 to TRBJ1-1; TRBD1 aligns across 7 bases. This CDR3 is built from 13 residues. Per the germline V gene, CDR1 is GTSNPN and CDR2 is SVGIG (reference sequence). Trimming at V came to 4 bases and at J to 5 bases, leaving 7 bases not matched to a gene. Drawing the rest from reference TRBV30 and TRBJ1-1, the complete variable domain is SQTIHQWPATLVQPVGSPLSLECTVEGTSNPNLYWYRQAAGRGLQLLFYSVGIGQISSEVPQNLSASRPQDRQFILSSKKLLLSDSGFYLCAWTAGGFTEAFFGQGTRLTVV.